These T cell receptor beta chains were read from a single sample in a study of early T cells in non-severe SARS-CoV-2 infection. TCRdb called the 5' RACE reads again in MiXCR, with one record for every CDR3 protein. The repertoire holds some 22,000 distinct CDR3 sequences, with roughly 4.7% as singletons. Sequencing used whole blood. Receptors were obtained from an adult who was a healthcare worker with PCR-confirmed SARS-CoV-2 infection or an uninfected control (not recorded which). CDR3s include the opening cysteine and the closing phenylalanine or tryptophan. The D gene is left open where the match is weak. Clone size appears in some rows only: once, few, many, or a class for an expanded clone.

clone_size	j_call	v_call	d_call	cdr3_nt	cdr3_aa
few	TRBJ2-3	TRBV4-2	.	TGTGCCAGCAGCCCAGATTCAGATACGCAGTATTTT	CASSPDSDTQYF
many	TRBJ1-4	TRBV4-3	TRBD1	TGCGCCAGCAGCCAAGAGGGGCCGGGACAGGGGGCATTCGGGAGTTTGGTCCGGGAAAAACTGTTTTTT	CASSQEGPGQGAFGSLVREKLFF
few	TRBJ2-3	TRBV20-1	.	TGCAGTGCTAACCTAGAGGGAACAGATACGCAGTATTTT	CSANLEGTDTQYF
many	TRBJ2-7	TRBV15	.	TGTGCCACCAGCTCGCGGGACAGTTCCTACGAGCAGTACTTC	CATSSRDSSYEQYF
medium-sized	TRBJ2-3	TRBV3-1	.	TGTGCCAGCAGCCCCACCGCTGCCCCAGATACGCAGTATTTT	CASSPTAAPDTQYF
few	TRBJ2-5	TRBV6-1	TRBD2	TGTGCCAGCAGTGCTGTCGGGACTAGCGGGGGCGAGACCCAGTACTTC	CASSAVGTSGGETQYF
.	TRBJ2-5	TRBV5-1	.	TGCGCCAGCAGCAGGGTCGAGACCCAGTACTTC	CASSRVETQYF
many	TRBJ2-5	TRBV11-2	TRBD1	TGTGCCAGCAGCCAGCGACAGGGGCAAATATATGAGACCCAGTACTTC	CASSQRQGQIYETQYF
many	TRBJ1-4	TRBV6-1	.	TGTGCCAGCAGGAAGGCGGCAAATCCCGCAACTAATGAAAAACTGTTTTTT	CASRKAANPATNEKLFF
few	TRBJ1-6	TRBV10-2	.	TGCGCCAGCAGTGAAGGGTATAATTCACCCCTCCACTTT	CASSEGYNSPLHF
many	TRBJ2-1	TRBV18	.	TGTGCCAGCTCACCTGGGACTTCCGGCAATGAGCAGTTCTTC	CASSPGTSGNEQFF
many	TRBJ2-5	TRBV12-3/TRBV12-4	.	TGTGCCAGCAGTCAAATAGACCAAGAGACCCAGTACTTC	CASSQIDQETQYF
many	TRBJ2-7	TRBV4-2	TRBD1	TGTGCCAGCAGCCAAAAAACGGGCTCAGGGGGCGCGGGTGAGCAGTACTTC	CASSQKTGSGGAGEQYF
few	TRBJ2-1	TRBV6-1	TRBD1	TGTGCCAGCAGGATCGGGACAGTCGCTGAGCAGTTCTTC	CASRIGTVAEQFF
.	TRBJ1-1	TRBV29-1	.	TGCAGCTGGGGGGACTTGCCCTTGAACAAGGAAGCTTTCTTT	CSWGDLPLNKEAFF
.	TRBJ2-5	TRBV7-6	.	TGTGCCAGCAGCCTATTCGCTGGGGGGCTGGGAGAGACCCAGTACTTC	CASSLFAGGLGETQYF
many	TRBJ2-6	TRBV2	TRBD1	TGTGCCAGCAGTGACTTCTTCGGGGGACAGGACGCCCCTGGGGCCAACGTCCTGACTTTC	CASSDFFGGQDAPGANVLTF
medium-sized	TRBJ1-5	TRBV20-1	.	TGCAGTGCTAGAGCCCGGGGAAGCCTCCTCCAGCATTTT	CSARARGSLLQHF
medium-sized	TRBJ1-2	TRBV28	.	TGTGCCAGCAGTTTACCCCAGACTAACTATGGCTACACCTTC	CASSLPQTNYGYTF
many	TRBJ2-3	TRBV11-2	.	TGTGCCAGCAGTAATGCTAATACGCAGTATTTT	CASSNANTQYF
many	TRBJ1-6	TRBV5-1	.	TGCGCCAGCAGTTTAAATTCCGGGACGCCCGATTCACCCCTCCACTTT	CASSLNSGTPDSPLHF
many	TRBJ2-6	TRBV12-3/TRBV12-4	.	TGTGCCAGCAGTTCCCCAGGGGTCTGGGCCAACGTCCTGACTTTC	CASSSPGVWANVLTF
many	TRBJ2-3	TRBV29-1	.	TGCAGCGTTGAAGGTGGCAGGGTTGAGGGCACAGATACGCAGTATTTT	CSVEGGRVEGTDTQYF
many	TRBJ1-2	TRBV7-6	.	TGTGCCAGCAGCCACAGACCCGGAGGCTATGGCTACACCTTC	CASSHRPGGYGYTF
many	TRBJ2-7	TRBV21-1	.	TGTGCCAGCAGCAAAAATAGGGGACTAGCGCGCGAGCAGTACTTC	CASSKNRGLAREQYF
.	TRBJ1-1	TRBV19	.	TGTGCCAGTAGTATGTTGCGCATTCGCAACACTGAAGCTTTCTTT	CASSMLRIRNTEAFF
many	TRBJ2-2	TRBV5-4	.	TGTGCCAGCAGCTTGGAGGGAGACACGAACACCGGGGAGCTGTTTTTT	CASSLEGDTNTGELFF
.	TRBJ1-6	TRBV7-8	TRBD1	TGTGCCAGCAGCTTAGACGGACAGGGAATTTATCATTCACCCCTCCACTTT	CASSLDGQGIYHSPLHF
many	TRBJ1-6	TRBV10-2	TRBD1	TGCGCCAGCAGGGGACAGGGAGATTCACCCCTCCACTTT	CASRGQGDSPLHF
many	TRBJ1-5	TRBV6-4	.	TGTGCCAGCAGTGTTGACGGCAATCAGCCCCAGCATTTT	CASSVDGNQPQHF
many	TRBJ1-1	TRBV3-1	.	TGTGCCAGCAGCCAAGAAGGACGGGGGAACACTGAAGCTTTCTTT	CASSQEGRGNTEAFF
.	TRBJ1-5	TRBV11-2	.	TGTGCCAGCAGCCCCGGACAGCTAAATCAGCCCCAGCATTTT	CASSPGQLNQPQHF
.	TRBJ2-1	TRBV28	TRBD1	TGTGCCAGCAGTTCCCTCGGGGTCTATCTGGGCAGGGGGTTGCGCAATGAGCAGTTCTTC	CASSSLGVYLGRGLRNEQFF
few	TRBJ1-4	TRBV7-2	.	TGTGCCAGCAGCTTAGGAGAGTACTTGGGAGGTGAAAAACTGTTTTTT	CASSLGEYLGGEKLFF
many	TRBJ2-1	TRBV11-3	TRBD2	TGTGCCAGCAGCTCCCGGACTAGCAATGAGCAGTTCTTC	CASSSRTSNEQFF
many	TRBJ2-1	TRBV20-1	TRBD2	TGCAGTGCTCCAGAACTAGCGGGGCCATACAATGAGCAGTTCTTC	CSAPELAGPYNEQFF
.	TRBJ1-5	TRBV2	TRBD1	TGTGCCAGCAGTGAACCGACCTGGACAGGGGGGGCAGGCCCTAATCAGCCCCAGCATTTT	CASSEPTWTGGAGPNQPQHF
many	TRBJ1-5	TRBV19	.	TGTGCCAGTAGTATGGGCCTGGAGCAGCCCCAGCATTTT	CASSMGLEQPQHF
medium-sized	TRBJ2-3	TRBV29-1	.	TGCAGCAGTCGGCCTAGCACAGATACGCAGTATTTT	CSSRPSTDTQYF
many	TRBJ1-1	TRBV11-2	TRBD1	TGTGCCAGCAGCTCTAGGACAGGGATGAACACTGAAGCTTTCTTT	CASSSRTGMNTEAFF
many	TRBJ2-7	TRBV28	.	TGTGCCAGCAGTCGACCTAGAGACGAGCAGTACTTC	CASSRPRDEQYF
many	TRBJ2-4	TRBV11-2	.	TGTGCCAGCAGCTTAGCCCTAGCCAAAAACATTCAGTACTTC	CASSLALAKNIQYF
many	TRBJ2-7	TRBV12-3/TRBV12-4	.	TGTGCCAGCAGTCCCCGAGGTCAGGGTGGTTCCGAGCAGTACTTC	CASSPRGQGGSEQYF
many	TRBJ2-2	TRBV28	.	TGTGCCAGCAGTTTTACCCTCAGGACAACGAACACCGGGGAGCTGTTTTTT	CASSFTLRTTNTGELFF
.	TRBJ1-1	TRBV2	TRBD1	TGTGCCAGCAGTGCCCGGACAGGGGGGACTGAAGCTTTCTTT	CASSARTGGTEAFF
.	TRBJ1-1	TRBV11-2	.	TGTGCCAGCAGCACGAGCTTGAACACTGAAGCTTTCTTT	CASSTSLNTEAFF
many	TRBJ1-6	TRBV2	.	TGTGTCAGCAGTGCAGGCGCAGCCTCGATTAATTCACCCCTCCACTTT	CVSSAGAASINSPLHF
.	TRBJ1-1	TRBV2	TRBD1	TGTGCCAGCAGCCCCCGGGAGACAGGGTCGAGTACTGAAGCTTTCTTT	CASSPRETGSSTEAFF
many	TRBJ1-5	TRBV4-3	TRBD1	TGCGCCAGCAGCCCCTCCGTACAGGGGAATCAGCCCCAGCATTTT	CASSPSVQGNQPQHF
many	TRBJ2-1	TRBV27	TRBD1	TGTGCCAGCAGTTCCCGGGACAGGGTTTCGTCCTACAATGAGCAGTTCTTC	CASSSRDRVSSYNEQFF
many	TRBJ2-1	TRBV2	.	TGTGCCAGCAGTAGTGACGGGGGGCTATCCTACAATGAGCAGTTCTTC	CASSSDGGLSYNEQFF